This TCR beta chain was documented in a study of CD8+CD57+ T cells in acquired aplastic anemia (dated by TCRdb to the late 2010s). Concerning the study at large: A mean of about 3.2 ug of DNA, ranging from roughly 0.19 to 27.4 ug, was extracted from sorted CD4+ and CD8+ cells. A CD8+CD57+ expansion meant a frequency higher than the mean frequency seen in healthy subjects.

Flow cytometry had shown CD8+CD57+ cell expansion in the patients selected for sequencing. Every patient had a diagnosis of severe acquired aplastic anemia based on International Study of Aplastic Anemia and Agranulocytosis and Camitta criteria. Patients had received no therapy at the time of blood sampling. The study deep-sequenced TCR repertoires of sorted CD4+ and CD8+ blood T cells from severe aplastic anemia patients and healthy subjects. In the USA, patient enrollment took place under clinicaltrials.gov protocols 00001620, 01623167, 00001397, 00071045, 00081523 and 00961064. Ficoll-Paque density gradient centrifugation was used to isolate peripheral blood mononuclear cells. CD4+ and CD8+ T cells were sorted by FACS or magnetic beads before DNA extraction. The CDR3 starts with the cysteine, ends with the phenylalanine, and has 18 residues. Left in the record is the CDR3 DNA by itself, 54 bases read in frame from the first base. The germline V gene sets CDR1 to SGHTA and CDR2 to FQGTGA.

Beyond this particular receptor, the publication reports: Between patients and healthy controls, no significant difference in CD8+ Simpson's diversity was found (P=0.060). Twenty-nine CD8+ CDR3 sequences were found in both patients and controls but appeared to be highly expressed in patients and within the immunodominant clones of the patients.

Concerning this clonotype itself: Its antigen is currently not known. A junction end diverges from the germline sequence, so it may reflect a read error.

Profiling of TCR beta VDJ combinations and CDR3 sequences used genomic DNA as the template. TCR repertoire sequencing was run on an Illumina HiSeq 2000. The original pipeline was this. TRBV/TRBJ rearrangement plots, CDR3 size and DJ length profiles, and Simpson's diversity index were used to evaluate the repertoires. The most abundant DNA sequence in the deep sequencing data was defined as the immunodominant clone. CDR3 amino acid sequences were checked for sharing between subjects and were compared against published repertoires and the VDJdb database. Clones were called with MiXCR by TCRdb after fastp trimmed the public reads at Q25, and only in-frame beta chains were retained. Records with the same CDR3 protein are collapsed into one entry carrying the most frequent genes and DNA. The V and J calls and clone size are TCRdb's, not the authors'. Recorded for this sample are a few hundred thousand distinct CDR3 sequences; about 50% of them occurred a single time. The ten biggest clones cover approximately 1.3% of the sample.

The specimen sequenced was sorted CD4+, CD8+, or CD8+CD57+ T cells (not recorded which) from PBMCs. This receptor was obtained from a human donor with aplastic anemia. The rearranged chain carries TRBV7-3 and TRBJ2-3; 13 central bases correspond to TRBD2. For the CDR3, the sequence is CASSSAGTSGARPDTQYF. The nucleotide sequence is TGTGCTAGCAGCTCTGCCGGGACTAGCGGGGCAAGGCCAGATACGCAGTATTTT.